These T cell receptor beta chains were read from a single sample in a study of a mutant IDH1 vaccine in newly diagnosed glioma. Profiled with immunoSEQ multiplex PCR; TCRdb holds only in-frame clones, not every one. The table records fewer than 50,000 clones, 75% to 85% of them present only once. Source: PBMCs, taken from a glioma patient treated with radiotherapy, temozolomide or both. The receptors originated from a man aged 35 to 55 with glioma. Some clones in this sample may be carry-over from other donors' samples. CDR3s include the opening cysteine and the closing phenylalanine or tryptophan. Each record gives: J gene, clone size, D gene, V gene, CDR3 protein, CDR3 DNA. A D gene is named only where the DNA matches it firmly. Clone size is not always given. Where it is, it says once, few, many or a class for expanded clones.

>TRBJ1-2|-|-|TRBV27
CASSSVRREPYGYTF
TGTGCCAGCAGTTCCGTCCGAAGAGAGCCCTATGGCTACACCTTC
>TRBJ1-4|-|TRBD1|TRBV2
CASRFPDRGRGEKLFF
TGTGCCAGCAGATTCCCTGACAGGGGAAGAGGTGAAAAACTGTTTTTT
>TRBJ2-7|-|-|TRBV7-7
CASSSPEQYF
TGTGCCAGCAGCAGCCCCGAGCAGTACTTC
>TRBJ2-7|-|-|TRBV5-6
CASSFRGVSSYEQYF
TGTGCCAGCAGCTTCAGGGGCGTTAGCTCCTACGAGCAGTACTTC
>TRBJ1-2|-|-|TRBV16
CASSQFINYGYTF
TGTGCCAGCAGCCAATTTATCAACTATGGCTACACCTTC
>TRBJ1-2|-|-|TRBV10-3
CAISERGANYGYTF
TGTGCCATCAGTGAGAGGGGGGCTAACTATGGCTACACCTTC
>TRBJ2-7|-|-|TRBV29-1
CSAGRANGEQYF
TGCAGTGCCGGCCGTGCCAACGGCGAGCAGTACTTC
>TRBJ1-2|once|TRBD1|TRBV19
CASSRRQGGRDYGYTF
TGTGCCAGTAGTAGGAGACAGGGGGGAAGGGACTATGGCTACACCTTC
>TRBJ1-6|once|-|TRBV4-1
CASSQGSGPYNSPLHF
TGCGCCAGCAGCCAGGGGTCAGGGCCCTATAATTCACCCCTCCACTTT
>TRBJ1-1|-|-|TRBV5-8
CASSLAESIMNTEAFF
TGTGCCAGCAGCTTGGCAGAGTCGATCATGAACACTGAAGCTTTCTTT
>TRBJ1-2|-|-|TRBV29-1
CSVDTPLTDSNYGYTF
TGCAGCGTTGATACCCCTTTGACAGATTCTAACTATGGCTACACCTTC
>TRBJ2-2|-|TRBD1|TRBV7-2
CASSLVGTGAVGGELFF
TGTGCCAGCAGCTTAGTTGGGACAGGGGCTGTCGGCGGGGAGCTGTTTTTT
>TRBJ2-7|-|TRBD2|TRBV28
CASSAVYPPPTSGGSYEQYF
TGTGCCAGCAGCGCAGTTTATCCACCCCCCACTAGCGGGGGCTCCTACGAGCAGTACTTC
>TRBJ1-2|once|TRBD1|TRBV19
CATAGRDSYGYTF
TGTGCGACGGCGGGCAGGGACAGCTATGGCTACACCTTC
>TRBJ2-7|-|TRBD1|TRBV4-3
CASSQDGTGVYYEQYF
TGCGCCAGCAGCCAAGACGGGACAGGGGTATACTACGAGCAGTACTTC
>TRBJ2-1|-|-|TRBV19
CASSAGPLAYEQFF
TGTGCCAGTAGTGCCGGGCCGCTAGCCTATGAGCAGTTCTTC
>TRBJ1-4|-|-|TRBV4-3
CASSQDTGMTEKLFF
TGCGCCAGCAGCCAAGATACAGGGATGACGGAAAAACTGTTTTTT